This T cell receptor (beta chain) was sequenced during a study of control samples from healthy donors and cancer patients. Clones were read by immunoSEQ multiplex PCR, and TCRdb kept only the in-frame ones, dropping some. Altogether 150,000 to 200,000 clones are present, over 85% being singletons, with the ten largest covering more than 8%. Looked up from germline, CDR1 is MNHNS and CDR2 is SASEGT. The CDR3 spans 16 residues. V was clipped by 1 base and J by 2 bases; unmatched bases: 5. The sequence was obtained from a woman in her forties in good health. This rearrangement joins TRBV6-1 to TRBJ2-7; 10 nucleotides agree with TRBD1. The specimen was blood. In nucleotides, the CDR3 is TGTGCCAGCAGTGAAGGATTTGGACAGGGGGCCTACGAGCAGTACTTC. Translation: CASSEGFGQGAYEQYF.